Below are 27 T cell receptor beta chains sequenced from a single sample in a study of cytomegalovirus exposure and HLA in healthy donors. PCR involved 60 Vbeta and 13 Jbeta primers. Produced via immunoSEQ multiplex PCR; TCRdb's table is partial and in-frame only. This repertoire shows about 99,000 clones, around two thirds found once; its top ten account for approximately 3.5%. Sequencing was performed on PBMCs. The receptors were sampled from a woman between 50 and 59 years old in good health and CMV-seronegative.

The chain uses TRBV5-1 and TRBJ1-4, with 7 bases lining up with TRBD1. Looked up from germline, CDR1 is SGHRS and CDR2 is YFSETQ. V lost 0 bases and J lost 4; bases outside the gene matches: 6. The CDR3 spans 16 residues. The CDR3 loop reads CASSLARGQRNEKLFF. Here the CDR3 DNA reads TGCGCCAGCAGCTTGGCTAGGGGACAGCGTAATGAAAAACTGTTTTTT.

The rearrangement links TRBV18 to TRBJ2-5, with D uncertain. CDR1 is KGHSH, CDR2 LQKENI, per germline. The CDR3 runs 14 residues. Trimming removed 0 bases at V and 5 bases at J, with 10 bases between. The CDR3 DNA sequence: TGTGCCAGCTCACCACCGATATCCGGGGAGACCCAGTACTTC. Protein: CASSPPISGETQYF.

CDR3 loop: CASSQDFQGVNEQYF. CDR3 nucleotide sequence: TGTGCCAGCAGCCAAGATTTCCAGGGGGTGAACGAGCAGTACTTC. This chain joins TRBV4-2 and TRBJ2-7; 7 positions agree with TRBD1. V was pared by 0 bases and J by 5 bases, with 7 bases of the junction left unmatched. Germline CDR1 is LGHNA and CDR2 is YNFKEQ. The CDR3 covers 15 residues.

V usage is TRBV10-2 and J usage is TRBJ2-6; 8 nucleotides line up with TRBD2. In germline, CDR1 is WSHSY, CDR2 SAAADI. The CDR3 runs to 17 residues. The J segment lost 1 base and the V segment lost 4 bases, leaving 6 bases of the junction unmatched. This CDR3 reads CASSAPGGRSGANVLTF. Written as DNA, the CDR3 is TGCGCCAGCAGTGCTCCGGGGGGGCGGTCTGGGGCCAACGTCCTGACTTTC.

This sequence joins TRBV11-2 and TRBJ1-1; a weak D match, TRBD1 (5 bases). There are 13 residues in the CDR3. Germline-derived CDR1 and CDR2 are SGHAT and FQNNGV. V was pared by 1 base and J by 5 bases, with 8 bases between. CDR3 sequence: CASSLGGMTEAFF. Here the CDR3 DNA reads TGTGCCAGCAGCTTAGGGGGCATGACTGAAGCTTTCTTT.

Notes on this clone: Germline is not matched at one junction end, which may reflect a read error. The chain recombines TRBV6-1 with TRBJ1-4; D possibly corresponds to TRBD1 (6 bases). The length of the CDR3 is 15 residues. The germline CDR1 and CDR2 sequences are MNHNS and SASEGT. CDR3 protein: CASSPTPRATGSVLF. The CDR3 DNA reads as TGTGCCAGCAGTCCAACACCCCGGGCGACAGGATCGGTTCTTTTT.

The rearrangement links TRBV28 to TRBJ1-3; 7 nucleotides align to TRBD1. Germline trimming cut 4 bases from V and 0 bases from J; bases unmatched to any gene: 12. Germline loops: CDR1 MDHEN, CDR2 SYDVKM. The CDR3 loop spans 18 amino acids. CDR3 loop: CASSSLQGQLASGNTIYF. Here the CDR3 DNA reads TGTGCCAGCAGTTCCCTACAGGGGCAATTAGCCTCTGGAAACACCATATATTTT.

CDR3 DNA sequence: TGTGCCAGCTCACCCGTGGACAACAGCTCTGGAAACACCATATATTTT. Its protein product is CASSPVDNSSGNTIYF. The V and J genes are TRBV18 and TRBJ1-3; D may be TRBD1 (5 bases). V gave up 3 bases and J gave up 0 bases, with 12 bases separating them. The germline V gene has CDR1 KGHSH and CDR2 LQKENI. CDR3 length equals 16 residues.

The count of this clone is one. The chain employs TRBV29-1 and TRBJ1-1; 9 positions match TRBD1. This CDR3 is 13 amino acids long. The trim removed 6 bases at V and 4 bases at J, leaving 6 bases unmatched. Germline-derived CDR1 and CDR2 are SQVTM and ANQGSEA. Here the CDR3 DNA reads TGCAGCGTAAAACAGGGGGCGCCCACTGAAGCTTTCTTT. Translated, it gives CSVKQGAPTEAFF.

V is TRBV11-2 and J is TRBJ1-1, with TRBD1 identical over 7 bases. The CDR3 length is 15 residues. Germline V gene sequence: CDR1 SGHAT, CDR2 FQNNGV. Unmatched junction bases numbered 20, after V lost 7 bases and J lost 12 bases. The CDR3 region is CASTRMPGQSITTFF. The CDR3 bases are TGTGCCAGCACCCGAATGCCGGGACAGTCCATAACGACTTTCTTT.

The chain is built from TRBV5-6 and TRBJ2-5, with 9 bases that match TRBD1. The DNA end lines up better with TRBJ2-7; the J call may be wrong. The CDR3 totals 14 residues. Germline values: CDR1 SGHDT, CDR2 YYEEEE. CDR3 residues: CASSPTGGFYEQYF. Written as DNA, the CDR3 is TGTGCCAGCAGCCCGACAGGGGGATTCTACGAGCAGTACTTC.

This clone was seen only a few times. The rearrangement links TRBV7-7 to TRBJ2-2; TRBD1 matches at 8 bases. The CDR3 sequence is 15 residues long. Trimming took 7 bases from V and 0 from J; bases not matched to a gene: 4. CDR1 is SSHAT and CDR2 is FNYEAQ in the germline V gene (reference sequence). CDR3: CASNAGGANTGELFF. The CDR3 DNA follows: TGTGCCAGCAATGCAGGGGGCGCGAACACCGGGGAGCTGTTTTTT.

V usage is TRBV29-1 and J usage is TRBJ1-5; TRBD1 matches 9 bases. The CDR3 extends over 14 amino acids. Germline values: CDR1 SQVTM, CDR2 ANQGSEA. V lost 4 bases to trimming and J lost 6 bases; unmatched junction nucleotides: 7. The CDR3 loop reads CSVGDREFGQPQHF. The CDR3 bases are TGCAGCGTTGGGGACAGGGAATTTGGTCAGCCCCAGCATTTT.

The genes are TRBV28 and TRBJ2-6; D possibly corresponds to TRBD1 (5 bases). The V end was cut by 4 bases, the J end by 4 bases, with 11 bases between. CDR1 and CDR2 (germline): MDHEN, SYDVKM. The CDR3 contains 15 residues. CDR3 DNA sequence: TGTGCCAGCAGTTCACAGGTTGCCGGGGCCAACGTCCTGACTTTC. This sequence encodes CASSSQVAGANVLTF.

The chain employs TRBV19 and TRBJ2-1; D gene unclear. This CDR3 has 13 amino acids. Germline V gives CDR1 LNHDA, CDR2 SQIVND (reference sequence). V lost 3 bases to trimming and J lost 6 bases, with 9 bases between them. The CDR3 reads CASSIGRFNEQFF. The CDR3 nucleotides read TGTGCCAGTAGTATCGGTCGGTTCAATGAGCAGTTCTTC. The variable domain in full, completed from reference TRBV19 and TRBJ2-1, reads DGGITQSPKYLFRKEGQNVTLSCEQNLNHDAMYWYRQDPGQGLRLIYYSQIVNDFQKGDIAEGYSVSREKKESFPLTVTSAQKNPTAFYLCASSIGRFNEQFFGPGTRLTVL.

CDR3 loop: CASSLGSQGAEEQYF. CDR3 DNA sequence: TGCGCCAGCAGCTTGGGGTCACAGGGGGCAGAGGAGCAGTACTTC. The chain combines TRBV5-1 with TRBJ2-7, with 9 bases fitting TRBD1. This CDR3 is 15 amino acids long. Per the germline V gene, CDR1 is SGHRS and CDR2 is YFSETQ. The trim removed 0 bases at V and 7 bases at J, leaving 8 bases unmatched.

A few counts support this clone. The chain employs TRBV11-2 and TRBJ1-3, with a tentative D call TRBD1 (5 bases). Germline V gives CDR1 SGHAT, CDR2 FQNNGV. The ends were cut back, 1 base at V and 0 bases at J, with 10 bases in the middle. CDR3 size: 16 residues. The CDR3 loop reads CASSLGGGNSGNTIYF. The CDR3 DNA sequence: TGTGCCAGCAGCTTAGGGGGGGGGAACTCTGGAAACACCATATATTTT.

This clone showed up just once. The chain combines TRBV5-4 with TRBJ2-7, with TRBD1 identical over 8 bases. The CDR3 extends over 15 amino acids. Germline CDR1 is SGHNT and CDR2 is YYREEE (reference sequence). Losses at the gene ends were 0 bases for V and 0 bases for J; bases not matched to a gene: 2. CDR3 region: CASSLGQGISYEQYF. For the CDR3, the DNA is TGTGCCAGCAGCTTGGGACAGGGGATCTCCTACGAGCAGTACTTC.

The chain is built from TRBV2 and TRBJ1-1; 12 nucleotides match TRBD1. CDR1 SNHLY and CDR2 FYNNEI come from the germline V gene. This CDR3 spans 13 amino acids. V shed 10 bases and J 1 base; nucleotides not matched to a gene: 1. Written as DNA, the CDR3 is TGTGCCACGGGACAGGGGGCGAACACTGAAGCTTTCTTT. Protein: CATGQGANTEAFF.

This clone has only a few counts. This sequence joins TRBV7-2 and TRBJ2-7; 9 bases agree with TRBD1. Trimming removed 3 bases from V and 6 bases from J; junction bases left unmatched: 6. The CDR3 spans 14 residues. Per germline, CDR1 SGHTA and CDR2 FQGNSA. CDR3 nucleotides: TGTGCCAGCAGCTTCGGACAGGGGTCTGGCGAGCAGTACTTC. Its protein is CASSFGQGSGEQYF.

The V call is TRBV28, the J call TRBJ1-6; D may be TRBD1 (6 bases). V lost 7 bases and J lost 0, with 16 bases in between. The length of the CDR3 is 17 residues. The germline gives CDR1 MDHEN, CDR2 SYDVKM. Here the CDR3 DNA reads TGTGCCAGCATTCCCGGTGACAGGAGCTCCTATAATTCACCCCTCCACTTT. This codes for CASIPGDRSSYNSPLHF. Drawing the rest from reference TRBV28 and TRBJ1-6, the complete variable domain is DVKVTQSSRYLVKRTGEKVFLECVQDMDHENMFWYRQDPGLGLRLIYFSYDVKMKEKGDIPEGYSVSREKKERFSLILESASTNQTSMYLCASIPGDRSSYNSPLHFGNGTRLTVT.

This chain uses TRBV11-2 with TRBJ1-5; D remains ambiguous. Per germline, CDR1 SGHAT and CDR2 FQNNGV. The CDR3 sequence is 13 residues long. V dropped 3 bases and J dropped 5 bases, with 8 bases sitting between them. This CDR3 is CASSFNYDQPQHF. Written as DNA, the CDR3 is TGTGCCAGCAGCTTCAACTACGATCAGCCCCAGCATTTT.

This clone has a single count. V gene TRBV7-2 combines with J gene TRBJ2-6, with D possibly matching TRBD1 (5 bases). This CDR3 contains 15 residues. Trimming cost V 5 bases and J 0 bases, with 8 bases left between them. Germline V lookup: CDR1 SGHTA, CDR2 FQGNSA. The CDR3, as DNA: TGTGCCAGCAGCCACAGGTACTCTGGGGCCAACGTCCTGACTTTC. This gives the protein CASSHRYSGANVLTF.

This clone was observed a single time. The rearrangement uses TRBV6-4 and TRBJ1-2; TRBD1 agrees at 11 bases. CDR3 length equals 14 residues. V lost 6 bases, J lost 4 bases, and 4 bases stayed unmatched. In germline, CDR1 is MRHNA, CDR2 SNTAGT. The CDR3 coding sequence is TGTGCCAGCAGCTCCGGGACAGGGGGCTATGGCTACACCTTC. Translating gives CASSSGTGGYGYTF.

The chain links TRBV2 to TRBJ2-6; D might be TRBD1 (6 bases). Trimming pared 9 bases from V and 0 bases from J, leaving 6 bases between. Germline V lookup: CDR1 SNHLY, CDR2 FYNNEI. The CDR3 covers 13 residues. The DNA of the CDR3 is TGTGCCAGACAGGGCTCTGGGGCCAACGTCCTGACTTTC. This codes for CARQGSGANVLTF.

The chain joins TRBV28 to TRBJ2-7; no reliable D call. Germline CDR1 reads MDHEN; CDR2 reads SYDVKM. The CDR3 has 11 amino acids. With 3 bases removed from V and 6 bases from J, the gap between germline ends came to 6 bases. The CDR3 nucleotides are TGTGCCAGCAGTTTCAGAAGCGAGCAGTACTTC. Residues: CASSFRSEQYF.

The V and J genes are TRBV9 and TRBJ2-3; 9 bases line up with TRBD2. CDR1 and CDR2 (germline): SGDLS, YYNGEE. J lost 3 bases, V lost 4 bases, and 9 bases had no gene match. The CDR3 is made up of 16 amino acids. CDR3 DNA: TGTGCCAGCAGCCCACGGGGCGGGAGGGGTACAGATACGCAGTATTTT. This translates into CASSPRGGRGTDTQYF. The full variable domain, completed using reference TRBV9 and TRBJ2-3, is DSGVTQTPKHLITATGQRVTLRCSPRSGDLSVYWYQQSLDQGLQFLIQYYNGEERAKGNILERFSAQQFPDLHSELNLSSLELGDSALYFCASSPRGGRGTDTQYFGPGTRLTVL.